Described below is a single T cell receptor beta chain sequence and its context. Antigen specificity is unknown. Germline lookup yields CDR1 SQVTM and CDR2 ANQGSEA. The V gene lost 6 bases and the J gene lost 7 bases, with 7 bases spanning the gap. This CDR3 is 10 amino acids long. The data stem from a study of early T cells in non-severe SARS-CoV-2 infection. Turning to the study itself: Unpaired chains resulted from sequencing bulk RNA of unsorted whole blood. Notes on the study in general: Using VDJdb, the matching emphasized anti-spike CD8 responses while missing private and CD4 specificities.

Unique molecular identifiers were added to individual cDNA molecules. Via MiXCR, TCRdb re-called the 5' RACE reads, giving one row per CDR3 protein. The repertoire holds about 69,000 distinct CDR3 sequences, with about an eighth as singletons. The sequencing used whole blood, collected at baseline. V and J are TRBV29-1 and TRBJ2-1; D unresolved. The TCR originated in an adult who was a healthcare worker with PCR-confirmed SARS-CoV-2 infection or an uninfected control (not recorded which). The CDR3 DNA is TGCAGCGTCTTCGAGAATGAGCAGTTCTTC. Translation gives CSVFENEQFF.